This T cell receptor beta chain stems from a study of OX40 agonist ivuxolimab in advanced cancers. As for the study in general: At doses from 0.01 to 10 mg/kg, patients were given intravenous ivuxolimab every 2 weeks. At roughly 83% male, the cohort had a mean age of 60 years, ranging from about 23 to 79.

Regarding the study as a whole: Some nonresponders additionally presented with little normalized T-cell clonal expansion.

There are a few counts of this clone. Its antigen is not known. Generated by immunoSEQ multiplex PCR, the TCRdb table keeps only in-frame clones and is missing some. This sample yields about 73,000 clones, of which 90% are seen a single time; 0.4% to 0.65% belongs to the top ten. Samples were taken at baseline and on day 1 of cycles 4 and 7. The V gene's germline CDR1 is SNHLY and CDR2 FYNNEI. The CDR3 consists of 13 residues. V lost 6 bases to trimming and J lost 2 bases, with 9 bases between them. This chain joins TRBV2 and TRBJ2-3; no firm D call. The receptor was isolated from an adult with an advanced solid tumor such as melanoma, head and neck, liver or kidney cancer. The sample was CD4+ or CD8+ T cells sorted from blood, taken in a trial of the OX40 agonist ivuxolimab. The CDR3 loop reads CASSDDNTDTQYF. The CDR3 nucleotides are TGTGCCAGCAGCGATGACAACACAGATACGCAGTATTTT. The full variable domain, rest sourced from reference TRBV2 and TRBJ2-3, is EPEVTQTPSHQVTQMGQEVILRCVPISNHLYFYWYRQILGQKVEFLVSFYNNEISEKSEIFDDQFSVERPDGSNFTLKIRSTKLEDSAMYFCASSDDNTDTQYFGPGTRLTVL.